What follows are 4 T cell receptor beta chains derived from one specimen sequenced in a study of neurological immune-mediated disorders. TCRdb fed the 5' RACE reads into MiXCR, producing one record per CDR3 protein. Among tens of thousands of distinct CDR3 sequences listed, roughly 15% were seen once. Sequencing input: PBMCs. These receptors all stem from a woman between 40 and 55 years old in good health.

This clonotype appeared many times. The V call is TRBV20-1, the J call TRBJ1-2; the D is unclear. Germline V CDR1 and CDR2: DFQATT, SNEGSKA (reference sequence). Trimming stripped 0 bases from V and 3 bases from J, with 2 bases between. The CDR3 sequence is 11 residues long. This CDR3 is CSARDYYGYTF. As DNA, the CDR3 is TGCAGTGCTAGAGACTACTATGGCTACACCTTC.

This chain links TRBV5-5 with TRBJ2-2; possibly TRBD1 for D (5 bases). The CDR3 is 18 residues long. V lost 4 bases to trimming and J lost 2 bases, with 21 bases between them. CDR1 SGHKS and CDR2 YYEKEE come from the germline V gene (reference sequence). The CDR3 spells CASSNPRQLRPNTGELFF. The CDR3 nucleotides are TGTGCCAGCAGCAACCCTCGACAGCTTCGCCCTAACACCGGGGAGCTGTTTTTT.

This clonotype was recorded at least ten times. This chain joins TRBV5-6 and TRBJ1-2, with unresolved D. Per germline, CDR1 SGHDT and CDR2 YYEEEE. This CDR3 has 12 residues. V was cut by 1 base and J by 5 bases, with 6 bases left in between. CDR3: CASSLWGYGYTF. The CDR3 DNA reads TGTGCCAGCAGCTTGTGGGGATATGGCTACACCTTC.

This clonotype appeared many times. V and J are TRBV5-1 and TRBJ1-6; weak D call: TRBD1 (5 bases). This CDR3 is built from 14 residues. Germline CDR1 SGHRS, CDR2 YFSETQ. Trimming took 4 bases from V and 5 from J, leaving 10 bases between them. DNA of the CDR3: TGCGCCAGCAGCACCATGGGGGATAATTCACCCCTCCACTTT. Protein product: CASSTMGDNSPLHF.